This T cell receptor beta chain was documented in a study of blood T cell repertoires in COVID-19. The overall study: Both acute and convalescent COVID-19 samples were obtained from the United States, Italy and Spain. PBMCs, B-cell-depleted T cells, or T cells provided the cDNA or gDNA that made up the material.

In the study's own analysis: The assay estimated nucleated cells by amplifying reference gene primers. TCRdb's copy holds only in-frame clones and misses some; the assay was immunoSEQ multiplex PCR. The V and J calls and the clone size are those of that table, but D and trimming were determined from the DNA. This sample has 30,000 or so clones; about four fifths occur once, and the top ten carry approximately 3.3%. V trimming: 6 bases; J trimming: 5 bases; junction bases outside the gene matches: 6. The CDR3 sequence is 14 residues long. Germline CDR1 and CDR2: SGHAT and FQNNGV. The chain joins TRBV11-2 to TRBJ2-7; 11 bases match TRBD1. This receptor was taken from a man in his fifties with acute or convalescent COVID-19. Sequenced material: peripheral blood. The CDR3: CASSADRGPHEQYF. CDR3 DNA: TGTGCCAGCAGTGCGGACAGGGGGCCCCACGAGCAGTACTTC. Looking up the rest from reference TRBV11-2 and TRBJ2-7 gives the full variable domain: EAGVAQSPRYKIIEKRQSVAFWCNPISGHATLYWYQQILGQGPKLLIQFQNNGVVDDSQLPKDRFSAERLKGVDSTLKIQPAKLEDSAVYLCASSADRGPHEQYFGPGTRLTVT.